This entry lists 21 T cell receptor beta chains sequenced from one sample in a study of Ad26.COV2.S vaccination and SARS-CoV-2 variants (dated by TCRdb to about 2021). The treatment or condition tag for this specimen amounts to: roughly 18 received Ad26.COV2.S at low or high dose, single or two shots; several received placebo; per-sample allocation not given. For vaccine and placebo recipients, repertoires were sequenced using samples collected on day 63 after the first injection. The library was prepared using the immunoSEQ multiplex PCR assay. The immuneACCESS repertoire file appears here via TCRdb, limited to in-frame rearrangements. These files lack a portion of the clones; in checked studies, under half of the deficit traces to unresolved V genes, and the cause of the others is not known. This sample is represented by 300,000 to 400,000 clones; roughly 86% of them were singletons. Around 1.9% of the sample comes from the top ten.

Sample: peripheral blood, taken in a trial of Ad26.COV2.S vaccine versus placebo. The source of these receptors is a person aged 18-65 years who received the Ad26.COV2.S COVID-19 vaccine or a placebo.

This chain uses TRBV27 with TRBJ1-2; a possible D gene is TRBD1 (5 bases). The CDR3 is made up of 15 amino acids. Trimming removed 6 bases at V and 2 bases at J, with 16 bases between. Germline V gene sequence: CDR1 MNHEY, CDR2 SMNVEV (reference sequence). In DNA form, the CDR3 reads TGTGCCAGCAGGAAGGGCTGGCAGGGAAACTATGGCTACACCTTC. Its protein product is CASRKGWQGNYGYTF.

The chain is built from TRBV4-1 and TRBJ2-5; no clear D gene. Germline V gene lookup returns CDR1 MGHRA and CDR2 YSYEKL. This CDR3 is 16 amino acids long. V lost 4 bases to trimming and J lost 2 bases, with 17 bases between them. The CDR3 spells CASSPTEERLQETQYF. The CDR3 bases are TGCGCCAGCAGCCCTACAGAGGAGCGCCTTCAAGAGACCCAGTACTTC.

The gene calls are TRBV7-2 and TRBJ2-3; 7 bases are a match to TRBD2. V was pared by 4 bases and J by 0 bases, with 7 bases of the junction left unmatched. CDR3 size: 16 residues. CDR1 and CDR2 from the germline V gene are SGHTA and FQGNSA. This CDR3 reads CASSWKSAGSTDTQYF. The CDR3 nucleotides read TGTGCCAGCAGCTGGAAGTCAGCGGGGAGCACAGATACGCAGTATTTT.

The chain uses TRBV19 and TRBJ1-6; 9 positions agree with TRBD1. The CDR3 spans 14 residues. Trimming at V came to 8 bases and at J to 7 bases, leaving 6 bases not matched to a gene. Germline V CDR1 and CDR2: LNHDA, SQIVND (reference sequence). CDR3 sequence: CASSTGTGNSPLHF. For the CDR3, the DNA is TGTGCCAGTTCCACCGGGACAGGGAATTCACCCCTCCACTTT.

This clone has more than one count but fewer than ten. This rearrangement joins TRBV11-1 to TRBJ2-1; TRBD1 is a possible D gene (5 bases). Trimming took off 6 bases at V and 2 bases at J, with 14 bases between the two ends. The CDR3 totals 15 residues. Germline V gene lookup returns CDR1 SGHAT and CDR2 FQDESV (reference sequence). The CDR3 loop is CASRLGHFTYNEQFF. The DNA for the CDR3 is TGTGCCAGCAGACTCGGACACTTCACCTACAATGAGCAGTTCTTC.

The gene calls are TRBV7-8 and TRBJ2-6; unclear D gene. The germline gives CDR1 SGHVS, CDR2 FQNEAQ. There are 13 residues in the CDR3. The germline V and J ends were trimmed by 3 bases and 4 bases, with 4 bases remaining between them. The CDR3: CASSFSGANVLTF. CDR3 nucleotide sequence: TGTGCCAGCAGCTTCTCCGGGGCCAACGTCCTGACTTTC.

The chain has TRBV19 and TRBJ2-7; 8 bases match TRBD2. There are 15 residues in the CDR3. CDR1 is LNHDA, CDR2 SQIVND, per germline (reference sequence). With V trimmed by 3 bases and J by 2 bases, 6 bases remained unmatched. This CDR3 reads CASSMRGAGTYEQYF. In nucleotides, the CDR3 is TGTGCCAGTAGTATGCGGGGGGCTGGAACCTACGAGCAGTACTTC.

The chain combines TRBV3-1 (or the pseudogene TRBV3-2) with TRBJ2-2, with 7 bases matching TRBD2. V lost 1 base to trimming and J lost 1 base; unmatched junction nucleotides: 3. The V gene's germline CDR1 is LGHDT and CDR2 YNNKEL (reference sequence). This CDR3 comprises 16 residues. Here the CDR3 DNA reads TGTGCCAGCAGCCAAGGCCCTAGCGGGAACACCGGGGAGCTGTTTTTT. This sequence encodes CASSQGPSGNTGELFF.

The rearrangement uses TRBV13 and TRBJ1-1; 7 bases are a match to TRBD1. V trimming: 5 bases; J trimming: 5 bases; junction bases outside the gene matches: 17. The CDR3 sequence is 17 residues long. Per germline, CDR1 PRHDT and CDR2 FYEKMQ (reference sequence). As DNA, the CDR3 is TGTGCCAGCAGCCAGGCCCCGGGGAGGGGGCTGGGTACTGAAGCTTTCTTT. Protein sequence: CASSQAPGRGLGTEAFF.

This sequence joins TRBV18 and TRBJ1-4; TRBD1 is a possible D gene (6 bases). In germline, CDR1 is KGHSH, CDR2 LQKENI. V lost 3 bases, J lost 8 bases, and 22 bases lay in between. The CDR3 has 17 residues. This chain's CDR3 is CASSPRGVGGPREKLFF. DNA of the CDR3: TGTGCCAGCTCACCCCGGGGCGTGGGGGGCCCCAGAGAAAAACTGTTTTTT.

The chain recombines TRBV4-1 with TRBJ1-5; D remains unclear. The V end was cut by 0 bases, the J end by 2 bases, with 11 bases between. Germline V gene data show CDR1 as MGHRA and CDR2 as YSYEKL. The CDR3 totals 16 residues. The DNA for the CDR3 is TGCGCCAGCAGCCAAGAAGAGCGTCTAGGCAATCAGCCCCAGCATTTT. It specifies CASSQEERLGNQPQHF.

The chain is built from TRBV4-3 and TRBJ1-2; no definite D call. Looked up from germline, CDR1 is LGHNA and CDR2 is YSLEER. The CDR3 sequence is 13 residues long. Trimming stripped 1 base from V and 6 bases from J, with 9 bases between. CDR3 amino acids: CASSQALYDGYTF. The CDR3 region has the DNA TGCGCCAGCAGCCAAGCCCTCTATGATGGCTACACCTTC.

The rearrangement uses TRBV4-1 and TRBJ2-7, with 11 bases identical to TRBD2. The CDR3 contains 14 residues. In germline, CDR1 is MGHRA, CDR2 YSYEKL. J was trimmed by 3 bases and V by 4 bases; bases with no gene match: 2. CDR3 region: CASSLGTSGYEQYF. DNA for the CDR3: TGCGCCAGCAGCCTGGGGACTAGCGGCTACGAGCAGTACTTC.

The DNA of the CDR3 is TGTGCCAGCAGCCATTCCGGACTAGCGGGGGGTTCACTCTACAATGAGCAGTTCTTC. This gives the protein CASSHSGLAGGSLYNEQFF. V is TRBV3-1 (or the pseudogene TRBV3-2) and J is TRBJ2-1, with 14 positions matching TRBD2. V gave up 3 bases and J gave up 3 bases; unmatched junction bases: 10. The CDR3 spans 19 residues. Germline lookup yields CDR1 LGHDT and CDR2 YNNKEL (reference sequence).

The chain links TRBV7-2 to TRBJ2-2; D uncertain. In germline, CDR1 is SGHTA, CDR2 FQGNSA. Trimming took 5 bases from V and 9 from J, leaving 13 bases between them. This CDR3 has 13 amino acids. The CDR3 spells CASSDRAGRELFF. The CDR3, as DNA: TGTGCCAGCAGCGATCGGGCCGGCCGGGAGCTGTTTTTT.

The rearrangement links TRBV19 to TRBJ2-3; 7 positions agree with TRBD2. This CDR3 contains 16 residues. CDR1 and CDR2 (germline): LNHDA, SQIVND (reference sequence). Trimming cost V 6 bases and J 2 bases; bases outside gene matches: 11. The CDR3 DNA sequence: TGTGCCAGTAGAAAATCGGGGGGACCCCTCACAGATACGCAGTATTTT. This codes for CASRKSGGPLTDTQYF.

CDR3 in DNA: TGTGCCAGCCGGGTGACTGGGCAAGAGACCCAGTACTTC. This gives the protein CASRVTGQETQYF. The V and J genes are TRBV6-5 and TRBJ2-5; D is undetermined. Trimming pared 8 bases from V and 2 bases from J, leaving 12 bases between. This CDR3 region has 13 residues. Germline V gene data show CDR1 as MNHEY and CDR2 as SVGAGI.

The chain employs TRBV19 and TRBJ2-6, with D possibly matching TRBD1 (5 bases). This CDR3 region has 19 residues. V was cut by 1 base and J by 0 bases, with 16 bases left in between. Germline V gene data show CDR1 as LNHDA and CDR2 as SQIVND (reference sequence). CDR3 residues: CASSIVVWGSRSGANVLTF. DNA for the CDR3: TGTGCCAGTAGTATAGTCGTCTGGGGCAGCCGCTCTGGGGCCAACGTCCTGACTTTC.

This chain uses TRBV27 with TRBJ1-2; D remains unclear. V was trimmed by 5 bases and J by 3 bases, leaving 13 bases between them. The CDR3 covers 14 residues. CDR1 and CDR2 (germline): MNHEY, SMNVEV (reference sequence). The CDR3 DNA is TGTGCCAGCAGTCCCGGCCCGAGCTACTATGGCTACACCTTC. Its translation: CASSPGPSYYGYTF.

The chain employs TRBV6-2 or TRBV6-3 and TRBJ1-2, with D hard to call. The CDR3 consists of 13 residues. Trimming took 6 bases from V and 7 from J, leaving 15 bases between them. The V gene's germline CDR1 is MNHEY and CDR2 SVGEGT. CDR3 residues: CASSRSAFAGYTF. CDR3 nucleotide sequence: TGTGCCAGCAGCCGGTCGGCATTCGCTGGCTACACCTTC.

The chain employs TRBV30 and TRBJ2-5; D might be TRBD1 (8 bases). The length of the CDR3 is 18 residues. Germline V CDR1 and CDR2: GTSNPN, SVGIG (reference sequence). V lost 2 bases, J lost 5 bases, and 27 bases lay in between. The CDR3 loop is CAWSTPSGVQGQGETQYF. For the CDR3, the DNA is TGTGCCTGGAGTACACCCAGCGGGGTACAAGGACAGGGTGAGACCCAGTACTTC.